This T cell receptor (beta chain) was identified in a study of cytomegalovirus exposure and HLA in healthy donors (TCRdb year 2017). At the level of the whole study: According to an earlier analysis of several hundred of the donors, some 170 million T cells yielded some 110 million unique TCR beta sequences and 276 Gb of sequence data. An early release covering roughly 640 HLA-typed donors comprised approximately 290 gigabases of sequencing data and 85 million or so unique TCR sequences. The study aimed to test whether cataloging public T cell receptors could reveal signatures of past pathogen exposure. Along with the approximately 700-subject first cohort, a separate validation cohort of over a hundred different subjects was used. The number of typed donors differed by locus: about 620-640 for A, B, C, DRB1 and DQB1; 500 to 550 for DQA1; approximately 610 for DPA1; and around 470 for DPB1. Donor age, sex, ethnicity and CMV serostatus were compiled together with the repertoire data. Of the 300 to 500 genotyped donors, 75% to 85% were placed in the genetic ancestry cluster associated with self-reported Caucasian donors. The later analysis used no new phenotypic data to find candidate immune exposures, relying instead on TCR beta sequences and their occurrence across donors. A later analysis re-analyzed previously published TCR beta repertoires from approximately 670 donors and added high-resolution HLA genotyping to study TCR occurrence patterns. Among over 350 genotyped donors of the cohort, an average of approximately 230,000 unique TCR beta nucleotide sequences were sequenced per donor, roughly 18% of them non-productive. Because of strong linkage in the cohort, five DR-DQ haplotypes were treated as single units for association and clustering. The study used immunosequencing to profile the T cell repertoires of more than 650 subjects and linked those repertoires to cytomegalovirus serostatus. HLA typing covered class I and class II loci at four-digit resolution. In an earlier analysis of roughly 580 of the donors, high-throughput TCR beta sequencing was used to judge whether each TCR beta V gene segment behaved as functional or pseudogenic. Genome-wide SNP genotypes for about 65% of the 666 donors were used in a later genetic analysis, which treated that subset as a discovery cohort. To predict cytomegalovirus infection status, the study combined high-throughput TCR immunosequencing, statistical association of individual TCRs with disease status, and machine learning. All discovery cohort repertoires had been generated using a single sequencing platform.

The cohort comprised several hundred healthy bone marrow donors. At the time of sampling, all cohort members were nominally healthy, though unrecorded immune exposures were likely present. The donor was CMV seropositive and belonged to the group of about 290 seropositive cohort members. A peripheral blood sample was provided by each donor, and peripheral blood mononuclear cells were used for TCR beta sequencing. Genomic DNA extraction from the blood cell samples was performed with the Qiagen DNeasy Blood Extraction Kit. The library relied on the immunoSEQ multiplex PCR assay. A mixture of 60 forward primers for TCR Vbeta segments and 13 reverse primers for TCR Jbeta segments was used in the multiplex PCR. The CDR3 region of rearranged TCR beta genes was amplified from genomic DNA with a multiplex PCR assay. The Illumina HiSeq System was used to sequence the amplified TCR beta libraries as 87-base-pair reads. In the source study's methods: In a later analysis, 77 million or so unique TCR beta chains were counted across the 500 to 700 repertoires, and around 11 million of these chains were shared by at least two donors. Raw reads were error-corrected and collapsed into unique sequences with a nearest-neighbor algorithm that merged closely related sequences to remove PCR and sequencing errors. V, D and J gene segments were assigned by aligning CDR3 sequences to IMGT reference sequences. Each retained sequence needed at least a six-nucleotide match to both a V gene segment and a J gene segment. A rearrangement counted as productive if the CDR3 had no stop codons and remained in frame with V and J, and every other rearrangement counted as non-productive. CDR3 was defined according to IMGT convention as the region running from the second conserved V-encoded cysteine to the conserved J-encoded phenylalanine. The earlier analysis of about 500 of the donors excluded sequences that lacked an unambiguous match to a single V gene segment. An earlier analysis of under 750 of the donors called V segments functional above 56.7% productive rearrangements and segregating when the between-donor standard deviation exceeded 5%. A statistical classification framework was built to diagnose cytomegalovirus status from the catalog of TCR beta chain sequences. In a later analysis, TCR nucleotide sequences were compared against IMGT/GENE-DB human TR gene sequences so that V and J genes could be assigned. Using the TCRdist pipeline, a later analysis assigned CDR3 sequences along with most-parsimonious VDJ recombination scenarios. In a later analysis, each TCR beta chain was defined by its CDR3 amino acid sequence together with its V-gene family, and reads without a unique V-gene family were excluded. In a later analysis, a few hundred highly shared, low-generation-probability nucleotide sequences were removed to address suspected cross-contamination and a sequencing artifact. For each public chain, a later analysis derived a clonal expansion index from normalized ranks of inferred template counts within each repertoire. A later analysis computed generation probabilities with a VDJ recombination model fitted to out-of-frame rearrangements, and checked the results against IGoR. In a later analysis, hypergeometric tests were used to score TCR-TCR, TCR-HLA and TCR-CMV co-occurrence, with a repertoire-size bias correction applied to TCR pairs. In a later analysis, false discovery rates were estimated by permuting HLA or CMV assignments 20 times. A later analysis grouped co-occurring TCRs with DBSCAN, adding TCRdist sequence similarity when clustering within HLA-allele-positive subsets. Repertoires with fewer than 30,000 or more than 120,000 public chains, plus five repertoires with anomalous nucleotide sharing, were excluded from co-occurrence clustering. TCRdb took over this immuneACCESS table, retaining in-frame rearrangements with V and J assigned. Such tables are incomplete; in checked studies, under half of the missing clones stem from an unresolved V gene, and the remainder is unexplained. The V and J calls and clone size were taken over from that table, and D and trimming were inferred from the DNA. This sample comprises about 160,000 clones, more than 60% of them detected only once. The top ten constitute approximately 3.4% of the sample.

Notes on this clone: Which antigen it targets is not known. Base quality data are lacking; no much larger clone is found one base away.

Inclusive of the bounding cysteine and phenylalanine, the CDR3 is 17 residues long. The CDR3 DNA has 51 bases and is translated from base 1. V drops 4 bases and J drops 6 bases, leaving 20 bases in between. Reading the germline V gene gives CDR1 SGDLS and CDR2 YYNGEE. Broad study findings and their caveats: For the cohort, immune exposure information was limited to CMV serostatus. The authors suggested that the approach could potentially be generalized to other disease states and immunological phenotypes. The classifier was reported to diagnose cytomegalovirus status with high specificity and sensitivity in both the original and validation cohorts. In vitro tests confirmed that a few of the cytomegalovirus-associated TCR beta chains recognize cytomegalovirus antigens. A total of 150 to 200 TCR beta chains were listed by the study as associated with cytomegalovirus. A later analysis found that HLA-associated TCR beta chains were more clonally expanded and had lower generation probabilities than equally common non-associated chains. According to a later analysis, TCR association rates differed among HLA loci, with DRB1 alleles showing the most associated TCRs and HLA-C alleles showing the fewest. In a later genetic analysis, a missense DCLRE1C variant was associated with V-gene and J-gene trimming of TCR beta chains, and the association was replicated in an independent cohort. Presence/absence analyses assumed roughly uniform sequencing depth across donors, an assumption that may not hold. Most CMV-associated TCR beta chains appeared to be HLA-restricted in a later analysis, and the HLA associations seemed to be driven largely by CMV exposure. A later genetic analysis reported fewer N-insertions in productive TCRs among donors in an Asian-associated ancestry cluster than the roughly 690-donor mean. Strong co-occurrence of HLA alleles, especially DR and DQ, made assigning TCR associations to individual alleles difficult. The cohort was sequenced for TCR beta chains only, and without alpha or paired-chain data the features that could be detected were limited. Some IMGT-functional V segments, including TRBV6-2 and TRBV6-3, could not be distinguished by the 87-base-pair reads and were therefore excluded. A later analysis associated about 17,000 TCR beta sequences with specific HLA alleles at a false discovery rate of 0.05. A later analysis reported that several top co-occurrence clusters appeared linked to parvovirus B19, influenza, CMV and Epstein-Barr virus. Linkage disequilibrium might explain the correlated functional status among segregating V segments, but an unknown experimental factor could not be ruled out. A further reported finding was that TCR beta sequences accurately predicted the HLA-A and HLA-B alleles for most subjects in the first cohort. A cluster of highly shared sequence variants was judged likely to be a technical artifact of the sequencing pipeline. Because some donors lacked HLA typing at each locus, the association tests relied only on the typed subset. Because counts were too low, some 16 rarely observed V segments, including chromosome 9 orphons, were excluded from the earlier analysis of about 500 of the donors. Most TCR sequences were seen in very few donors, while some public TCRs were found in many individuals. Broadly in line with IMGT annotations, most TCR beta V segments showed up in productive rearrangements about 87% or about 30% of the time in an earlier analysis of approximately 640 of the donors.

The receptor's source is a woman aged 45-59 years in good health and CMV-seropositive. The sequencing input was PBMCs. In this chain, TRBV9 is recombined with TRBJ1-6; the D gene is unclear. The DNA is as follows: TGTGCCAGCAGCTTCAGCTATTCGGCGGCAAGTAATTCACCCCTCCACTTT. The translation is CASSFSYSAASNSPLHF.